This passage covers 18 T cell receptor beta chains from one sample sequenced in a study of blood T cell repertoires in COVID-19. The data were produced by immunoSEQ multiplex PCR, yet TCRdb's version contains in-frame clones alone and is incomplete. The sample consists of more than 300,000 clones, 85% to 90% of them appearing once. The sequenced material came from PBMCs or T cells enriched from blood (not recorded which). These receptors were collected from a man aged 25 to 40 who had recovered from COVID-19.

The CDR3 loop is CASSLDNRLAGEQYF. In DNA form, the CDR3 reads TGTGCCAGCAGCTTAGATAATAGACTAGCAGGCGAGCAGTACTTC. The chain carries TRBV11-2 and TRBJ2-7, with 7 bases fitting TRBD2. This CDR3 is built from 15 residues. V shed 0 bases and J 6 bases; nucleotides not matched to a gene: 8. Germline V gives CDR1 SGHAT, CDR2 FQNNGV.

The rearrangement joins TRBV28 to TRBJ2-5; 9 bases line up with TRBD2. The CDR3 is 15 residues long. The germline V gene encodes CDR1 MDHEN and CDR2 SYDVKM. V shed 7 bases, J shed 1 base, and the junction held 7 bases outside the gene matches. The CDR3 nucleotides are TGTGCCAGCAAGGCTAGCGGGAAAATCCAAGAGACCCAGTACTTC. Its protein product is CASKASGKIQETQYF.

The chain has TRBV28 and TRBJ2-1, with a weak D call TRBD2 (6 bases). CDR1 and CDR2 (germline): MDHEN, SYDVKM. This CDR3 region has 12 residues. The V gene lost 6 bases and the J gene lost 13 bases, with 16 bases spanning the gap. CDR3 sequence reads: CASSSGLTNQFF. As DNA, the CDR3 is TGTGCCAGCAGCTCCGGACTAACCAACCAGTTCTTC.

The chain combines TRBV12-3 or TRBV12-4 with TRBJ2-1; D is uncertain. Trimming shortened V by 7 bases and J by 7 bases, and 8 bases separated the two germline ends. CDR3 length: 11 amino acids. CDR3 sequence: CASTQKNEQFF. As DNA, the CDR3 is TGTGCCAGCACTCAGAAAAATGAGCAGTTCTTC.

The chain uses TRBV28 and TRBJ2-3; the D is unclear. V lost 5 bases, J lost 0 bases, and 9 bases lay in between. Germline values: CDR1 MDHEN, CDR2 SYDVKM. The CDR3 is 14 residues long. CDR3 in amino acids: CASSHSPSTDTQYF. CDR3 DNA: TGTGCCAGCAGTCATAGCCCTAGCACAGATACGCAGTATTTT.

This clone appeared a single time. The chain links TRBV30 to TRBJ2-3, with a weak D call TRBD2 (5 bases). CDR1 GTSNPN and CDR2 SVGIG come from the germline V gene (reference sequence). CDR3 size: 14 residues. Trimming left V 0 bases short and J 4 bases short, with 11 bases between. The CDR3 region has the DNA TGTGCCTGGAGTGTACTCAGAGGGTCAGATACGCAGTATTTT. Amino acids: CAWSVLRGSDTQYF.

This chain connects TRBV7-2 to TRBJ2-7; weak D call: TRBD2 (6 bases). V lost 4 bases, J lost 4 bases, and 11 bases lay in between. CDR1 SGHTA and CDR2 FQGNSA come from the germline V gene. This CDR3 has 13 residues. The CDR3 region has the DNA TGTGCCAGCAGCTCGGGACTTAAGTACGAGCAGTACTTC. It specifies CASSSGLKYEQYF.

This chain connects TRBV28 to TRBJ2-3; possible D gene TRBD2, 7 bases. V was pared by 7 bases and J by 2 bases, with 10 bases between. This CDR3 has 13 residues. CDR1 and CDR2 from the germline V gene are MDHEN and SYDVKM. This CDR3 is CASIGGATDTQYF. The CDR3 DNA reads TGTGCCAGCATAGGGGGGGCCACAGATACGCAGTATTTT.

Turning to this clone: This sample includes further DNA sequences coding for the same CDR3. The chain employs TRBV5-1 and TRBJ2-1; D is possibly TRBD2 (6 bases). V was shortened by 2 bases and J by 1 base, with 10 bases between the two germline ends. Germline CDR1 reads SGHRS; CDR2 reads YFSETQ. The CDR3 is 15 residues long. CDR3 sequence: CASSLIAASYNEQFF. DNA of the CDR3: TGCGCCAGCAGCTTAATAGCGGCATCCTACAATGAGCAGTTCTTC.

This clone has just one count. The chain carries TRBV27 and TRBJ2-7, with 10 bases fitting TRBD2. Trimming at V came to 5 bases and at J to 6 bases, leaving 7 bases not matched to a gene. Per the germline V gene, CDR1 is MNHEY and CDR2 is SMNVEV (reference sequence). The CDR3 loop spans 14 amino acids. CDR3 nucleotides: TGTGCCAGCAGTGACTCAGCGGGAGGGCGCGAGCAGTACTTC. The encoded protein is CASSDSAGGREQYF.

The chain combines TRBV5-5 with TRBJ2-1, with 9 nucleotides matching TRBD1. CDR1 SGHKS and CDR2 YYEKEE come from the germline V gene (reference sequence). The CDR3 has 15 residues. The J segment lost 7 bases and the V segment lost 4 bases, leaving 9 bases of the junction unmatched. The CDR3 protein is CASSTGQGTGNEQFF. CDR3 nucleotides: TGTGCCAGCAGCACAGGACAGGGGACTGGGAATGAGCAGTTCTTC.

The chain carries TRBV5-1 and TRBJ2-1, with D hard to call. This CDR3 comprises 14 residues. Germline CDR1 SGHRS, CDR2 YFSETQ. The V end lost 4 bases, the J end lost 1 base, and 9 bases lay between the germline ends. The CDR3: CASSGGGSYNEQFF. CDR3 nucleotide sequence: TGCGCCAGCAGCGGCGGTGGGTCCTACAATGAGCAGTTCTTC. The variable domain in full, completed from reference TRBV5-1 and TRBJ2-1, reads KAGVTQTPRYLIKTRGQQVTLSCSPISGHRSVSWYQQTPGQGLQFLFEYFSETQRNKGNFPGRFSGRQFSNSRSEMNVSTLELGDSALYLCASSGGGSYNEQFFGPGTRLTVL.

V gene TRBV27 combines with J gene TRBJ1-5; 7 bases fit TRBD1. With 5 bases clipped from V and 5 bases from J, the junction kept 6 bases outside the gene matches. CDR3 size: 14 residues. Per the germline V gene, CDR1 is MNHEY and CDR2 is SMNVEV (reference sequence). The CDR3 here is CASSPRGRDQPQHF. The CDR3 DNA sequence: TGTGCCAGCAGTCCGAGGGGGCGCGATCAGCCCCAGCATTTT.

The chain recombines TRBV29-1 with TRBJ2-5, with TRBD1 as a possible D gene (6 bases). V was shortened by 4 bases and J by 5 bases, with 17 bases between the two germline ends. Per germline, CDR1 SQVTM and CDR2 ANQGSEA. There are 14 residues in the CDR3. The DNA for the CDR3 is TGCAGCGTTGTTGGGGGCCGGCTGTGGGAGACCCAGTACTTC. The encoded protein is CSVVGGRLWETQYF.

The V call is TRBV30, the J call TRBJ2-3; D is uncertain. This CDR3 has 12 residues. The germline CDR1 and CDR2 sequences are GTSNPN and SVGIG (reference sequence). The V gene lost 2 bases and the J gene lost 3 bases, with 6 bases spanning the gap. CDR3 bases: TGTGCCTGGAGTTTACATACAGATACGCAGTATTTT. It specifies CAWSLHTDTQYF.

This clone was recorded once. The rearrangement links TRBV2 to TRBJ2-2; 11 bases match TRBD2. The CDR3 spans 18 residues. Germline assignment: CDR1 SNHLY and CDR2 FYNNEI. Germline trimming cut 10 bases from V and 3 bases from J; bases unmatched to any gene: 16. CDR3 amino acids: CAITHAITSGSDTGELFF. The CDR3, as DNA: TGTGCCATCACCCACGCTATAACTAGCGGGAGCGACACCGGGGAGCTGTTTTTT. Supplemented by reference TRBV2 and TRBJ2-2, the full variable domain reads EPEVTQTPSHQVTQMGQEVILRCVPISNHLYFYWYRQILGQKVEFLVSFYNNEISEKSEIFDDQFSVERPDGSNFTLKIRSTKLEDSAMYFCAITHAITSGSDTGELFFGEGSRLTVL.

J is TRBJ2-5 and V is TRBV7-2, with 11 positions matching TRBD2. Germline CDR1 SGHTA, CDR2 FQGNSA. V lost 0 bases, J lost 5 bases, and 5 bases stayed unmatched. The CDR3 is made up of 16 amino acids. CDR3 sequence (DNA): TGTGCCAGCAGCTTAGCGGGTACTAGCGGGGGTGAGACCCAGTACTTC. Amino acid sequence: CASSLAGTSGGETQYF. The whole variable domain, remainder taken from reference TRBV7-2 and TRBJ2-5, is GAGVSQSPSNKVTEKGKDVELRCDPISGHTALYWYRQSLGQGLEFLIYFQGNSAPDKSGLPSDRFSAERTGGSVSTLTIQRTQQEDSAVYLCASSLAGTSGGETQYFGPGTRLLVL.

The V and J genes are TRBV5-4 and TRBJ2-2; 8 positions agree with TRBD1. Unmatched junction bases numbered 2, after V lost 2 bases and J lost 2 bases. The CDR3 is 15 amino acids. Per germline, CDR1 SGHNT and CDR2 YYREEE (reference sequence). Here the CDR3 reads CASSFTGGNTGELFF. The CDR3 DNA follows: TGTGCCAGCAGCTTCACAGGGGGAAACACCGGGGAGCTGTTTTTT.